This is a list of T cell receptor beta chains from one sample in a study of T-cell memory formation after mild COVID-19. TCRdb reprocessed the 5' RACE reads via MiXCR and lists one record per CDR3 protein. The sample holds 450,000 to 650,000 distinct CDR3 sequences; about 20% are singletons and the top ten take about 8.4%. Sequencing input: PBMCs or a T cell subset sorted from them (not recorded which). All receptors derive from an adult woman who had mild COVID-19 (a few samples of this study predate the infection). Cell type and time point are not known. Both conserved end residues are trimmed from each CDR3. Fields, in order: V gene, J gene, CDR3 protein.

v_call: TRBV10-2; j_call: TRBJ2-7; cdr3_aa: ATTRATTYEQY
v_call: TRBV18; j_call: TRBJ1-1; cdr3_aa: ASSPWGRTEAF
v_call: TRBV5-1; j_call: TRBJ2-3; cdr3_aa: ASSLVGVGSTDTQY
v_call: TRBV4-2; j_call: TRBJ2-1; cdr3_aa: ASSLFAWDNEQF
v_call: TRBV27; j_call: TRBJ2-7; cdr3_aa: ASSFQDEQY
v_call: TRBV7-3; j_call: TRBJ2-1; cdr3_aa: ASSRVGTSENEQF
v_call: TRBV20-1; j_call: TRBJ2-7; cdr3_aa: SANDLTYEQY
v_call: TRBV7-2; j_call: TRBJ2-1; cdr3_aa: ASSTTSGSYEQF
v_call: TRBV20-1; j_call: TRBJ2-3; cdr3_aa: SARGTSGVLRDTQY
v_call: TRBV19; j_call: TRBJ2-1; cdr3_aa: ASSPRPHRDRVFGNEQF
v_call: TRBV25-1; j_call: TRBJ2-3; cdr3_aa: ASSEPPADTQY
v_call: TRBV2; j_call: TRBJ2-3; cdr3_aa: ASRRQGPFTDTQY
v_call: TRBV11-1; j_call: TRBJ2-7; cdr3_aa: ASREAGLADEQY
v_call: TRBV11-2; j_call: TRBJ2-7; cdr3_aa: ASSLGRDRAHYEQY
v_call: TRBV7-9; j_call: TRBJ2-5; cdr3_aa: ASSLSGLEETQY
v_call: TRBV3-1; j_call: TRBJ1-2; cdr3_aa: ASSPWTGAFRGYT
v_call: TRBV5-1; j_call: TRBJ2-5; cdr3_aa: ASSNPAGEETQY
v_call: TRBV29-1; j_call: TRBJ1-1; cdr3_aa: SARLGVNTEAF
v_call: TRBV7-9; j_call: TRBJ2-1; cdr3_aa: ASSFGTGGRGSYNEQF
v_call: TRBV4-1; j_call: TRBJ2-5; cdr3_aa: ASSQGWDSGGETQY
v_call: TRBV12-3/TRBV12-4; j_call: TRBJ2-2; cdr3_aa: ASSSGHYFTGELF
v_call: TRBV7-9; j_call: TRBJ1-2; cdr3_aa: ASSFISTAVGYT
v_call: TRBV7-9; j_call: TRBJ1-1; cdr3_aa: ASSDGEGTEAF
v_call: TRBV30; j_call: TRBJ2-1; cdr3_aa: AWNTGIGAYNEQF
v_call: TRBV5-1; j_call: TRBJ2-3; cdr3_aa: ASSSGLAGYTDTQY
v_call: TRBV5-6; j_call: TRBJ2-7; cdr3_aa: ASTPIGQGLVEQY
v_call: TRBV7-9; j_call: TRBJ2-1; cdr3_aa: ASSFSGGSSYNEQF
v_call: TRBV3-1; j_call: TRBJ2-2; cdr3_aa: ASSPPGGELF
v_call: TRBV29-1; j_call: TRBJ1-4; cdr3_aa: SVEELGAGNEKLF
v_call: TRBV4-3; j_call: TRBJ1-5; cdr3_aa: ASSQDQTGGLQH
v_call: TRBV12-3/TRBV12-4; j_call: TRBJ1-1; cdr3_aa: ASSRTWGTEAF
v_call: TRBV5-6; j_call: TRBJ1-6; cdr3_aa: ASSYRGLYNSPLH